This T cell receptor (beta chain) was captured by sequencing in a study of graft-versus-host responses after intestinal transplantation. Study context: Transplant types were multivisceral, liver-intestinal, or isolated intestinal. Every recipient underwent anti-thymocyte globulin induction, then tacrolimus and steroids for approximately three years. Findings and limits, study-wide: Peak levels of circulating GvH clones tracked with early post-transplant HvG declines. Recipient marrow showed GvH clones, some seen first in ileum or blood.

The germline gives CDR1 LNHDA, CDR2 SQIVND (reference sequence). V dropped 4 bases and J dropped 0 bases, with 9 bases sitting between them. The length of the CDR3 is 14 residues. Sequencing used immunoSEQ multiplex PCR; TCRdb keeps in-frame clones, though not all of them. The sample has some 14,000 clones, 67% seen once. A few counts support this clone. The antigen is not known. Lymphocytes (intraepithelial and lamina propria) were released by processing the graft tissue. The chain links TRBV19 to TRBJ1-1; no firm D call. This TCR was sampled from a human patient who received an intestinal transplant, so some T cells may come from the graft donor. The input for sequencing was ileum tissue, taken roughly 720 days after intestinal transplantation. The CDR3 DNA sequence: TGTGCCAGTAGTAGGGTCAGCGTGAACACTGAAGCTTTCTTT. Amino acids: CASSRVSVNTEAFF.